A selection of T cell receptor beta chains follows, all from one sample in a study of OX40 agonist ivuxolimab in advanced cancers. Clones were sequenced by immunoSEQ multiplex PCR, and TCRdb holds only the in-frame ones, with some missing. Of roughly 80,000 clones in the sample, more than 75% were seen once. The sample was CD4+ or CD8+ T cells sorted from blood, taken in a trial of the OX40 agonist ivuxolimab. These TCRs come from an adult with an advanced solid tumor such as melanoma, head and neck, liver or kidney cancer. Each CDR3 is given with its conserved first and last residue. A D gene is named only where the DNA matches it firmly. The size of a clone is reported for some rows only, either as once, few or many, or as a class for expanded clones.

clone_size d_call j_call v_call cdr3_aa cdr3_nt
- - TRBJ2-7 TRBV5-4 CASSLAGDLYEQYF TGTGCCAGCAGCTTGGCCGGGGATTTATACGAGCAGTACTTC
- - TRBJ2-1 TRBV6-6 CASSYISSNEQFF TGTGCCAGCAGTTACATCTCGTCCAATGAGCAGTTCTTC
- TRBD1 TRBJ1-5 TRBV6-6 CASEGTGGIQPQHF TGTGCCAGCGAGGGGACAGGGGGAATTCAGCCCCAGCATTTT
- TRBD2 TRBJ2-1 TRBV11-3 CASSLTSGRVGNEQFF TGTGCCAGCAGCCTGACTAGCGGGAGGGTTGGGAATGAGCAGTTCTTC
- - TRBJ1-2 TRBV9 CASSVGQVYGYTF TGTGCCAGCAGCGTAGGGCAAGTCTATGGCTACACCTTC
once - TRBJ2-1 TRBV20-1 CSATLLVEQFF TGCAGTGCTACCCTTCTAGTTGAGCAGTTCTTC
- - TRBJ1-6 TRBV4-1 CASSPNSGADNSPLHF TGCGCCAGCAGCCCGAACTCGGGAGCGGATAATTCACCCCTCCACTTT
- TRBD2 TRBJ2-7 TRBV28 CASRSTSGSYEQYF TGTGCCAGCAGATCGACTAGCGGGAGCTACGAGCAGTACTTC
- - TRBJ2-1 TRBV27 CASRLSWGSYNEQFF TGTGCCAGCAGATTGAGTTGGGGGTCCTACAATGAGCAGTTCTTC
- - TRBJ1-6 TRBV18 CASSPSWAPKGLRSPLHF TGTGCCAGCTCACCATCTTGGGCCCCGAAGGGATTAAGATCACCCCTCCACTTT
- - TRBJ2-1 TRBV27 CASSLHNGGEQFF TGTGCCAGCAGTTTACACAACGGCGGTGAGCAGTTCTTC
- - TRBJ2-2 TRBV19 CASNNRNTGELFF TGTGCCAGTAATAACAGGAACACCGGGGAGCTGTTTTTT
- - TRBJ2-1 TRBV18 CASSPLGPPEEQFF TGTGCCAGCTCACCCCTTGGACCGCCGGAAGAGCAGTTCTTC
- - TRBJ1-5 TRBV19 CASRPGTIGPQHF TGTGCCAGTAGACCCGGGACAATCGGACCCCAGCATTTT
- - TRBJ1-3 TRBV6-1 CASGFGWSGNTIYF TGTGCCAGTGGATTTGGTTGGTCTGGAAACACCATATATTTT
- - TRBJ2-1 TRBV11-3 CASSPNPYNEQFF TGTGCCAGCAGCCCAAACCCCTACAATGAGCAGTTCTTC
once - TRBJ2-7 TRBV27 CASQLLQGVGEQYF TGTGCCAGCCAATTACTCCAGGGTGTTGGCGAGCAGTACTTC
- - TRBJ1-2 TRBV29-1 CSVEDRGESQGYTF TGCAGCGTTGAAGATCGTGGGGAGAGTCAGGGCTACACCTTC
- - TRBJ2-2 TRBV7-3 CASSPKTATGELFF TGTGCCAGCAGCCCGAAGACAGCCACCGGGGAGCTGTTTTTT
- - TRBJ2-3 TRBV7-9 CAGGPIGTDTQYF TGTGCCGGGGGCCCTATTGGCACAGATACGCAGTATTTT
- TRBD1 TRBJ1-5 TRBV27 CASRLRGTGDNQPQHF TGTGCCAGCAGGTTGAGAGGGACAGGGGACAATCAGCCCCAGCATTTT
- - TRBJ2-2 TRBV2 CASSVLQGNTGELFF TGTGCCAGCAGCGTTCTCCAGGGGAACACCGGGGAGCTGTTTTTT
- - TRBJ1-1 TRBV14 CASSPSSVGEAFF TGTGCCAGCAGCCCCTCTTCGGTGGGTGAAGCTTTCTTT
- TRBD1 TRBJ1-2 TRBV27 CASSFRTGSSYTF TGTGCCAGCAGTTTTCGGACAGGGAGTAGCTACACCTTC
- TRBD1 TRBJ2-4 TRBV28 CASNGLLRGGLAKNIQYF TGTGCCAGCAATGGGTTACTAAGAGGGGGCCTAGCCAAAAACATTCAGTACTTC
- - TRBJ1-6 TRBV18 CASSPPSGGNSPLHF TGTGCCAGCTCACCACCATCGGGTGGTAATTCACCCCTCCACTTT
once - TRBJ1-2 TRBV7-2 CASSPMGNYGYTF TGTGCCAGCAGCCCAATGGGGAATTACGGCTACACCTTC
- - TRBJ2-3 TRBV21-1 CASSNCGRSGSPTDTQYF TGTGCCAGCAGCAATTGTGGGAGGAGCGGGAGCCCCACAGATACGCAGTATTTT
- - TRBJ1-4 TRBV6-6 CASRGAAGTNEKLFF TGTGCCAGCAGAGGGGCTGCGGGAACTAATGAAAAACTGTTTTTT
- - TRBJ2-7 TRBV21-1 CASSTPRDLEQYF TGTGCCAGCAGCACGCCGCGGGACCTCGAGCAGTACTTC
- - TRBJ2-1 TRBV18 CASSRAGLYNEQFF TGTGCCAGCTCAAGGGCAGGACTCTACAATGAGCAGTTCTTC
- TRBD1 TRBJ1-5 TRBV5-1 CASSLTGVGNQPQHF TGCGCCAGCAGCTTGACAGGGGTAGGCAATCAGCCCCAGCATTTT
- - TRBJ1-2 TRBV28 CASSFGRNYGYTF TGTGCCAGCAGTTTCGGCCGGAACTATGGCTACACCTTC
- TRBD1 TRBJ2-5 TRBV7-9 CASSSGTGARETQYF TGTGCCAGCAGCTCGGGGACAGGAGCGAGGGAGACCCAGTACTTC
- TRBD1 TRBJ1-6 TRBV7-6 CASSLATGGTPLHF TGTGCCAGCAGCTTAGCGACAGGGGGAACACCCCTCCACTTT
few - TRBJ1-1 TRBV20-1 CSATSDTEAFF TGCAGTGCTACAAGTGACACTGAAGCTTTCTTT
- - TRBJ1-1 TRBV28 CASGGPPRAEAFF TGTGCCAGCGGGGGCCCTCCGAGGGCTGAAGCTTTCTTT
- - TRBJ2-7 TRBV2 CASSVGRGSYEQYF TGTGCCAGCAGCGTGGGTAGGGGATCCTACGAGCAGTACTTC
- TRBD1 TRBJ1-2 TRBV5-5 CASSWGTGKTF TGTGCCAGCAGCTGGGGGACAGGGAAAACCTTC
- - TRBJ1-6 TRBV6-5 CASSYRALRASPLHF TGTGCCAGCAGTTACCGGGCATTACGGGCGTCACCCCTCCACTTT
- - TRBJ2-2 TRBV5-1 CASSLRGINTGELFF TGCGCCAGCAGCTTGCGGGGGATCAACACCGGGGAGCTGTTTTTT